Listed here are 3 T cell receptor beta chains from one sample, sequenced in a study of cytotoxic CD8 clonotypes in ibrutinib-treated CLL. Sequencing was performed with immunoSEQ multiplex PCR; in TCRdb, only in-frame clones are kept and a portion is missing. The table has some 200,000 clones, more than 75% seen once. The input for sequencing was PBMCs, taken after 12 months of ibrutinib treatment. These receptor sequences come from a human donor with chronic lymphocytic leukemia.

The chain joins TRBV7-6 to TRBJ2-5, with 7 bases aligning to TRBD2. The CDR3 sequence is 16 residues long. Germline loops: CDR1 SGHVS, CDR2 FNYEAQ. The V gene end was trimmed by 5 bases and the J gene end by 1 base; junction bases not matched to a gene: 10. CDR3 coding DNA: TGTGCCAGCAGCATAGGGACTACTAGCTTCCAAGAGACCCAGTACTTC. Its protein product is CASSIGTTSFQETQYF.

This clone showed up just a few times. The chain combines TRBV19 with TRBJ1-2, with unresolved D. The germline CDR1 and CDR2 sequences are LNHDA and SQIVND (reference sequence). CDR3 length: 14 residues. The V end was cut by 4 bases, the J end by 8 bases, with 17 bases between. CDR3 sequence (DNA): TGTGCCAGTAGTACTCCAGCCCTGGGTCCGGGCTACACCTTC. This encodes CASSTPALGPGYTF.

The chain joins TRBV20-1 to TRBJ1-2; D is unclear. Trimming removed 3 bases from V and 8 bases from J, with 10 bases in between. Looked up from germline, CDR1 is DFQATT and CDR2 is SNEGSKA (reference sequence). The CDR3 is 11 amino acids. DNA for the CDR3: TGCAGTGCTAGTACACTTCTGGGCTACACCTTC. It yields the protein CSASTLLGYTF.